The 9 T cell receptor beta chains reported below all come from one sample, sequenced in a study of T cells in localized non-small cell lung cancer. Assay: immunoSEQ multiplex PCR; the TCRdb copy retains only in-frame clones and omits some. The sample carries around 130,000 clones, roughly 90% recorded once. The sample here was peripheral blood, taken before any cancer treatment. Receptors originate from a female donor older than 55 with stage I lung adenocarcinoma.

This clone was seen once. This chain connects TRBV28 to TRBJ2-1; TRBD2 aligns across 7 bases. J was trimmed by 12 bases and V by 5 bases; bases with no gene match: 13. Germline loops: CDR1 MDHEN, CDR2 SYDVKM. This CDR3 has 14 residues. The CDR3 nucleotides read TGTGCCAGCAGTATTGGACTAGGCGGGTTGGGGCAGTTCTTC. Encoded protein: CASSIGLGGLGQFF.

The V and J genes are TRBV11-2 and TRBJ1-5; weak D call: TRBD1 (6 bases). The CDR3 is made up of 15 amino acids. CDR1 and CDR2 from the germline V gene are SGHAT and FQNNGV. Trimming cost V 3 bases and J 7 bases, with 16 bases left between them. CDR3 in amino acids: CASSLFRGAGQPQHF. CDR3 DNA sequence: TGTGCCAGCAGCTTGTTCAGGGGCGCCGGACAGCCCCAGCATTTT.

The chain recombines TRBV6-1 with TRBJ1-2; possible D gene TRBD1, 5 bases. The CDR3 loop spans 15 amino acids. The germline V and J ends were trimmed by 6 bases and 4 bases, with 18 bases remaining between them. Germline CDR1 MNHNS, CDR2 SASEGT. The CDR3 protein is CASSTRTDGAYGYTF. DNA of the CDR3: TGTGCCAGCAGCACGAGGACCGACGGGGCCTATGGCTACACCTTC.

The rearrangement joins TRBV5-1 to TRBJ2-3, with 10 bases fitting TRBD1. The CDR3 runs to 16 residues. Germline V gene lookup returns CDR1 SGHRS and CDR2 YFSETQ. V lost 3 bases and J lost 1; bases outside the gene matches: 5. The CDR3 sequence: CASSWGGTGGTDTQYF. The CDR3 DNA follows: TGCGCCAGCAGCTGGGGCGGGACAGGGGGCACAGATACGCAGTATTTT. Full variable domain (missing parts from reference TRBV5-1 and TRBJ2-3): KAGVTQTPRYLIKTRGQQVTLSCSPISGHRSVSWYQQTPGQGLQFLFEYFSETQRNKGNFPGRFSGRQFSNSRSEMNVSTLELGDSALYLCASSWGGTGGTDTQYFGPGTRLTVL.

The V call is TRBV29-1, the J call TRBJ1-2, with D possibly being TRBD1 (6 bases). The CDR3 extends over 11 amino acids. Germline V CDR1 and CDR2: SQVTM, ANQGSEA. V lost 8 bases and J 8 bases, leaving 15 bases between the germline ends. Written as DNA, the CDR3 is TGCAGCTCGTGGTGGGGGGCGGGCTACACCTTC. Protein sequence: CSSWWGAGYTF.

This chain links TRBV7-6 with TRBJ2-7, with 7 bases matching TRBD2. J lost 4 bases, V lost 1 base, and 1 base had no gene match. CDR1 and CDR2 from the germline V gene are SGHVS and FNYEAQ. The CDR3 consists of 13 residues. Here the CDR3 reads CASSLVRGYEQYF. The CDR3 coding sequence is TGTGCCAGCAGCTTAGTGCGGGGGTACGAGCAGTACTTC.

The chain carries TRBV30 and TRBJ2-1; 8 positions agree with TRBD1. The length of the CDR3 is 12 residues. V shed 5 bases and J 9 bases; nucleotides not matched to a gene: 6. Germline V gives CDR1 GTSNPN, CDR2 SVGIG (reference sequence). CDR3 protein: CAWGTGGGEQFF. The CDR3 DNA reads TGTGCCTGGGGGACAGGCGGTGGTGAGCAGTTCTTC.

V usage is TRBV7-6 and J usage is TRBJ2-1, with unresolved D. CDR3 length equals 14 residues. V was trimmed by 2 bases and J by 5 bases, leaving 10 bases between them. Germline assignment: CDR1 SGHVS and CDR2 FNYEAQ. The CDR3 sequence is CASSLNSLDNEQFF. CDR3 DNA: TGTGCCAGCAGCTTAAACTCGTTAGACAATGAGCAGTTCTTC.

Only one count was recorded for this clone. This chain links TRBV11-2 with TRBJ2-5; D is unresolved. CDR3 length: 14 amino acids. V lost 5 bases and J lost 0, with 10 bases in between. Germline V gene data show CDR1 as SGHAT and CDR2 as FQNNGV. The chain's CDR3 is CASSQELYQETQYF. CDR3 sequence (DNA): TGTGCCAGCAGCCAAGAGTTGTACCAAGAGACCCAGTACTTC.